This T cell receptor beta chain stems from a study of cytomegalovirus exposure and HLA in healthy donors. V trimming: 3 bases; J trimming: 10 bases; junction bases outside the gene matches: 5. The V gene's germline CDR1 is SGDLS and CDR2 YYNGEE. CDR3 length equals 14 residues. Method: immunoSEQ multiplex PCR; TCRdb's copy keeps in-frame clones and lacks some. This sample has some 120,000 clones, with about 90% found just once. This chain joins TRBV9 and TRBJ2-1; TRBD2 aligns across 12 bases. This TCR derives from a woman aged 18-30 years in good health and CMV-seronegative. Sequenced input: PBMCs. CDR3 DNA sequence: TGTGCCAGCAGCGCCCGACTAGCGGGAGTCGAGCAGTTCTTC. Amino acids: CASSARLAGVEQFF.